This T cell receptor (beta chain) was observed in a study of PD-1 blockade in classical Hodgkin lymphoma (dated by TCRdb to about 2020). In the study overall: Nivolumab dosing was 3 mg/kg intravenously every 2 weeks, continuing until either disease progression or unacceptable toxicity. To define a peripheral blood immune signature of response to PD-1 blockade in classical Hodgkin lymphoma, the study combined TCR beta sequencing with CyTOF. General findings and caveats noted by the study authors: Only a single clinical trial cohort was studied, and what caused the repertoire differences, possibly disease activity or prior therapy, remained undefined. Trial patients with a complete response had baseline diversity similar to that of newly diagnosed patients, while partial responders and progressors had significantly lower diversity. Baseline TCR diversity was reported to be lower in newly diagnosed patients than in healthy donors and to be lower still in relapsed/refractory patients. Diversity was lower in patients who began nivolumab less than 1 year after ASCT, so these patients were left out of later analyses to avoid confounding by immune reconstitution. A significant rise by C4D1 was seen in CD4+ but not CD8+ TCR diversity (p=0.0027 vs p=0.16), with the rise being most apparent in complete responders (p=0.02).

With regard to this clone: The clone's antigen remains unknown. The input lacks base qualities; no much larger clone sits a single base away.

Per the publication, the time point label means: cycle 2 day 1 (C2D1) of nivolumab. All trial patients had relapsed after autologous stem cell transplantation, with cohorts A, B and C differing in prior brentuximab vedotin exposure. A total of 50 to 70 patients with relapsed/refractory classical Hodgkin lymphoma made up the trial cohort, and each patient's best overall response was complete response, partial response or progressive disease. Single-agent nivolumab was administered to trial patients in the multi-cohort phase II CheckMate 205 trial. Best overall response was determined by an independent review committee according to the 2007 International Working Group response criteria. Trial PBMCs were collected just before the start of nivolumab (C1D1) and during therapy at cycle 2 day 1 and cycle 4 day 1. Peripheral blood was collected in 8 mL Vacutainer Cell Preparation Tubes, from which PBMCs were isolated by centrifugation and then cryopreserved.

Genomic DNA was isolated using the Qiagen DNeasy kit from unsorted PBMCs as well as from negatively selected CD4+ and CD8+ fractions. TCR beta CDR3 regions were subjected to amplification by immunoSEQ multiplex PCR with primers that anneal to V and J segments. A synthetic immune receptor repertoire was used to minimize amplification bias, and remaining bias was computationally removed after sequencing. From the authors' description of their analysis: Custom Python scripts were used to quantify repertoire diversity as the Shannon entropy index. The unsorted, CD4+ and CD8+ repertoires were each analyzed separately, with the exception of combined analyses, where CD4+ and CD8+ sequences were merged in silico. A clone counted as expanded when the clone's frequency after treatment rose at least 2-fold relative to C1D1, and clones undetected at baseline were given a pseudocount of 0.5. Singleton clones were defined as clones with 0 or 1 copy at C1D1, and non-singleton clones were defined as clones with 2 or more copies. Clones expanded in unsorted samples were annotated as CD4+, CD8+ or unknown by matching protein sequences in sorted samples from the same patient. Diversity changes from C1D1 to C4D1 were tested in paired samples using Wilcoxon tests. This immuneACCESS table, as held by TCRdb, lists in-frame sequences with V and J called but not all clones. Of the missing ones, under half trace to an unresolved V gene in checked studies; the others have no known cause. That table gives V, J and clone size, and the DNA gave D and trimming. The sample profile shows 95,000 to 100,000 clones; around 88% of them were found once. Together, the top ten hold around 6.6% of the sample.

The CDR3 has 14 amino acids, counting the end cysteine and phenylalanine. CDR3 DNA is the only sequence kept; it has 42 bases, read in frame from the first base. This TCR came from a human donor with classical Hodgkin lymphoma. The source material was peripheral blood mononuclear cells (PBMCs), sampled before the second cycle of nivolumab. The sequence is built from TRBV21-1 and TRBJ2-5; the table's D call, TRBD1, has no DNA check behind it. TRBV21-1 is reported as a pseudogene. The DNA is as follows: TGTGCCAGCAGCTCCAACAGGGGGACAGAGACCCAGTACTTC. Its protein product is CASSSNRGTETQYF.